The sequence of this TCR beta chain was determined in a study of T cell responses to AZD1222 COVID-19 vaccine. Turning to this clone: Its antigen is still unknown.

Using immunoSEQ multiplex PCR, the repertoire was profiled, and TCRdb retains in-frame clones only, with some absent. The data contain approximately 93,000 clones, 70% to 90% of them singletons. General study points: Spike-wide vaccine-associated CD4 TCRs dominated at 160-218 and 743-854.

Deletions cut 3 bases from V and 2 bases from J, with 8 bases between. The CDR3 consists of 13 residues. CDR1 SGHRS and CDR2 YFSETQ come from the germline V gene. V is TRBV5-1 and J is TRBJ2-5; a weak D match, TRBD1 (5 bases). The TCR was taken from an adult who received the AZD1222 COVID-19 vaccine. This material consisted of peripheral blood, taken 28 days after the second AZD1222 dose. This CDR3 is CASSSNRQETQYF. The CDR3 DNA sequence: TGCGCCAGCAGCTCAAACAGGCAAGAGACCCAGTACTTC.